Only a few counts were recorded for the clone carrying this T cell receptor beta chain. Its target is not known. The CDR3 consists of 10 residues. Germline CDR1 LNHDA, CDR2 SQIVND (reference sequence). The germline V and J ends were trimmed by 7 bases and 2 bases, with 3 bases remaining between them. ViraFEST used viral peptide pools to expand antigen-specific CD4+ T cells before sequencing. Following 10 days of culture, CD4+ T cells were isolated. All participants had two doses of either the BNT162b2 or mRNA-1273 vaccine. This sample was included in a study of vaccination effects on CD4 cells after COVID-19. The repertoire was sequenced with immunoSEQ multiplex PCR; TCRdb's copy has only in-frame clones and lacks some. The sample lists around 16,000 clones; about 78% were seen once.

The sample consisted of CD4+ T cells from PBMCs cultured with HCoV-NL63 spike peptides, taken after COVID-19 vaccination. V gene TRBV19 combines with J gene TRBJ2-7; no clear D gene. The receptor comes from a human donor who received a COVID-19 vaccine. The CDR3 reads CASTTYEQYF. CDR3 DNA: TGTGCCAGTACCACCTACGAGCAGTACTTC. The full variable domain, with the rest looked up from reference TRBV19 and TRBJ2-7, is DGGITQSPKYLFRKEGQNVTLSCEQNLNHDAMYWYRQDPGQGLRLIYYSQIVNDFQKGDIAEGYSVSREKKESFPLTVTSAQKNPTAFYLCASTTYEQYFGPGTRLTVT.